This T cell receptor beta chain was sequenced in a study of monozygotic twins with inflammatory bowel disease. Study-wide results and limits: The inverse Simpson measure of TCRbeta diversity was lower in IBD patients than in healthy co-twins.

Reanalyzing the 5' RACE reads, TCRdb keeps one entry per CDR3 protein, without DNA. The sample holds about 440,000 distinct CDR3 sequences. With respect to this clonotype: Antigen unknown.

The CDR3 spans 14 residues. The germline V gene encodes CDR1 SGHTA and CDR2 FQGNSA. This TCR was sampled from a human donor with ulcerative colitis or Crohn's disease, or a healthy co-twin of an affected twin (not recorded which). The chain recombines TRBV7-2 with TRBJ2-5; TCRdb indicates TRBD2, and absent DNA this call remains unverified. Sequencing was performed on blood. CDR3 protein: CASSLREGHETQYF.